The 21 T cell receptor beta chains listed next were all sequenced from one sample in a study of blood T cell repertoires in COVID-19. The method was immunoSEQ multiplex PCR; TCRdb's version includes in-frame clones alone and lacks a portion of them. The table shows some 87,000 clones, with around 80% occurring only once. Sequencing was done on a sample of peripheral blood. All receptors derive from a man aged 45-65 years who had recovered from COVID-19.

This clone came up once. V usage is TRBV24-1 and J usage is TRBJ1-5; TRBD1 matches at 10 bases. The V segment lost 6 bases and the J segment 4 bases; nucleotides outside the gene matches: 2. Germline-derived CDR1 and CDR2 are KGHDR and SFDVKD. The CDR3 contains 14 residues. CDR3 sequence (DNA): TGTGCCACCAGTTTGGGACAGGGGAATCAGCCCCAGCATTTT. Its protein is CATSLGQGNQPQHF.

This rearrangement joins TRBV7-2 to TRBJ1-6, with D possibly matching TRBD1 (5 bases). Looked up from germline, CDR1 is SGHTA and CDR2 is FQGNSA. CDR3 length: 16 residues. V was cut by 0 bases and J by 7 bases, with 13 bases left in between. CDR3 region: CASSLAGQGSNSPLHF. In DNA, the CDR3 is TGTGCCAGCAGCTTAGCGGGGCAGGGCTCGAATTCACCCCTCCACTTT.

This chain links TRBV2 with TRBJ1-1; 7 bases agree with TRBD1. The germline CDR1 and CDR2 sequences are SNHLY and FYNNEI. Losses at the gene ends were 6 bases for V and 3 bases for J; bases not matched to a gene: 4. There are 13 residues in the CDR3. CDR3 nucleotide sequence: TGTGCCAGCAGCGATGACAGGGACACTGAAGCTTTCTTT. Its translation is CASSDDRDTEAFF. Together with reference TRBV2 and TRBJ1-1, the CDR3 gives the full variable domain: EPEVTQTPSHQVTQMGQEVILRCVPISNHLYFYWYRQILGQKVEFLVSFYNNEISEKSEIFDDQFSVERPDGSNFTLKIRSTKLEDSAMYFCASSDDRDTEAFFGQGTRLTVV.

This clone was seen a single time. This chain connects TRBV6-1 to TRBJ2-7; 10 bases fit TRBD2. CDR3 length: 18 residues. Germline V gene sequence: CDR1 MNHNS, CDR2 SASEGT. The junction had 9 bases not matched to a gene; V was cut back by 1 base and J by 0 bases. The CDR3 coding sequence is TGTGCCAGCAGTGAAGGTAATAGCGGGGGGTATGACTCCTACGAGCAGTACTTC. Its protein is CASSEGNSGGYDSYEQYF.

The chain is built from TRBV28 and TRBJ1-5; the match to TRBD1 covers 7 bases. The CDR3 contains 16 residues. The trim removed 5 bases at V and 3 bases at J, leaving 10 bases unmatched. From germline, CDR1 is MDHEN and CDR2 SYDVKM. The CDR3 nucleotides are TGTGCCAGCAGTCAAACGCCGGGACAGCTCAATCAGCCCCAGCATTTT. This encodes CASSQTPGQLNQPQHF.

The chain couples TRBV10-3 to TRBJ1-2; D remains ambiguous. Deletions cut 3 bases from V and 6 bases from J, with 14 bases between. The CDR3 extends over 14 amino acids. Germline CDR1 and CDR2: ENHRY and SYGVKD. The CDR3 DNA reads TGTGCCATCAGTGAAAATGCCCTCGCGAATGGCTACACCTTC. Protein product: CAISENALANGYTF.

This chain connects TRBV4-3 to TRBJ2-1; 7 bases agree with TRBD2. This CDR3 spans 13 amino acids. The germline V gene has CDR1 LGHNA and CDR2 YSLEER. With 4 bases clipped from V and 8 bases from J, the junction kept 5 bases outside the gene matches. In nucleotides, the CDR3 is TGCGCCAGCAGCCCCCAGCGGGGTCATGAGCAGTTCTTC. This encodes CASSPQRGHEQFF.

V gene TRBV19 combines with J gene TRBJ2-1; D call uncertain. V shed 1 base and J shed 4 bases, with 14 bases lying between them. The CDR3 spans 16 residues. Germline lookup yields CDR1 LNHDA and CDR2 SQIVND (reference sequence). CDR3 nucleotides: TGTGCCAGTAGTATAGGTAGTCCTCAAGAGTACAATGAGCAGTTCTTC. Encoded protein: CASSIGSPQEYNEQFF.

The gene calls are TRBV2 and TRBJ1-2; no clear D. The CDR3 is 12 amino acids. Germline V gives CDR1 SNHLY, CDR2 FYNNEI. V lost 0 bases to trimming and J lost 4 bases, with 3 bases between them. The CDR3 DNA reads TGTGCCAGCAGTGAAGCGGCCTATGGCTACACCTTC. Translated, it gives CASSEAAYGYTF.

This clone was counted at least ten times. The chain uses TRBV4-3 and TRBJ1-2; D call uncertain. Germline V gene sequence: CDR1 LGHNA, CDR2 YSLEER. V shed 0 bases and J shed 8 bases, with 10 bases lying between them. The length of the CDR3 is 13 residues. The CDR3 loop is CASSQDETRGYTF. Written as DNA, the CDR3 is TGCGCCAGCAGCCAAGATGAGACACGGGGCTACACCTTC.

The V and J genes are TRBV7-9 and TRBJ2-1, with TRBD2 matching 7 bases. In germline, CDR1 is SEHNR, CDR2 FQNEAQ (reference sequence). V shed 0 bases and J 6 bases; nucleotides not matched to a gene: 8. The CDR3 is 16 amino acids. CDR3 region: CASSLANWASGNEQFF. CDR3 coding DNA: TGTGCCAGCAGCTTAGCGAATTGGGCTAGCGGCAATGAGCAGTTCTTC.

This clone was observed a handful of times. The chain couples TRBV6-5 to TRBJ1-2, with a possible D match to TRBD1 (5 bases). This CDR3 has 13 residues. Trimming took 1 base from V and 8 from J, leaving 11 bases between them. Per the germline V gene, CDR1 is MNHEY and CDR2 is SVGAGI. The CDR3 sequence is CASSYLGGLGYTF. CDR3 nucleotides: TGTGCCAGCAGTTACTTGGGGGGATTGGGCTACACCTTC.

The chain uses TRBV9 and TRBJ2-3; TRBD2 is a possible D gene (6 bases). CDR1 SGDLS and CDR2 YYNGEE come from the germline V gene. CDR3 length: 15 residues. Trimming stripped 3 bases from V and 0 bases from J, with 11 bases between. The CDR3 loop reads CASSDGTFSTDTQYF. DNA of the CDR3: TGTGCCAGCAGCGACGGGACTTTTAGCACAGATACGCAGTATTTT.

This chain links TRBV28 with TRBJ2-7; 8 nucleotides match TRBD1. Germline lookup yields CDR1 MDHEN and CDR2 SYDVKM. CDR3 length: 15 amino acids. J was trimmed by 7 bases and V by 3 bases; bases with no gene match: 11. The CDR3 reads CASSFGPQGAREQYF. CDR3 DNA: TGTGCCAGCAGTTTCGGACCTCAGGGGGCAAGGGAGCAGTACTTC.

This chain joins TRBV30 and TRBJ2-2; no reliable D call. CDR1 is GTSNPN, CDR2 SVGIG, per germline (reference sequence). V was trimmed by 0 bases and J by 6 bases, leaving 8 bases between them. The CDR3 has 13 amino acids. The CDR3 region is CAWSVRGAGELFF. The CDR3 coding sequence is TGTGCCTGGAGTGTGAGAGGCGCCGGGGAGCTGTTTTTT.

The chain carries TRBV27 and TRBJ1-1; 8 positions match TRBD1. The CDR3 length is 14 residues. CDR1 and CDR2 from the germline V gene are MNHEY and SMNVEV (reference sequence). J lost 5 bases, V lost 4 bases, and 6 bases had no gene match. In DNA form, the CDR3 reads TGTGCCAGCAGTTGGGGCAGGGGGCTAACTGAAGCTTTCTTT. Its translation: CASSWGRGLTEAFF.

This clone occurred a few times. This CDR3 is also generated by other DNA sequences in the sample. This chain joins TRBV28 and TRBJ1-1; D is possibly TRBD1 (5 bases). This CDR3 spans 13 amino acids. Trimming stripped 7 bases from V and 0 bases from J, with 9 bases between. Germline loops: CDR1 MDHEN, CDR2 SYDVKM. CDR3 loop: CASTQGMNTEAFF. The CDR3 bases are TGTGCCAGCACGCAGGGCATGAACACTGAAGCTTTCTTT.

The sample holds one count of this clone. This sequence joins TRBV19 and TRBJ1-5, with a weak D call TRBD1 (6 bases). Germline CDR1 reads LNHDA; CDR2 reads SQIVND (reference sequence). The length of the CDR3 is 16 residues. Trimming took 1 base from V and 4 from J, leaving 14 bases between them. Here the CDR3 DNA reads TGTGCCAGTAGTATAGTTGGACAGACAAGAAATCAGCCCCAGCATTTT. It is translated as CASSIVGQTRNQPQHF.

The gene calls are TRBV3-1 (or the pseudogene TRBV3-2) and TRBJ1-2; TRBD1 matches at 9 bases. The CDR3 length is 14 residues. V gave up 3 bases and J gave up 3 bases; unmatched junction bases: 2. Germline CDR1 LGHDT, CDR2 YNNKEL (reference sequence). For the CDR3, the DNA is TGTGCCAGCAGCCAGGGACAGGGTTACTATGGCTACACCTTC. Amino acids: CASSQGQGYYGYTF.

This chain uses TRBV5-1 with TRBJ2-1; 8 nucleotides agree with TRBD2. Germline V gene lookup returns CDR1 SGHRS and CDR2 YFSETQ. Germline trimming cut 4 bases from V and 1 base from J; bases unmatched to any gene: 7. The CDR3 spans 16 residues. The CDR3 DNA reads as TGCGCCAGCAGCCCGGCCGCTAGCGGGTCCTACAATGAGCAGTTCTTC. Amino acid sequence: CASSPAASGSYNEQFF. Filled out from reference TRBV5-1 and TRBJ2-1, the complete variable domain reads KAGVTQTPRYLIKTRGQQVTLSCSPISGHRSVSWYQQTPGQGLQFLFEYFSETQRNKGNFPGRFSGRQFSNSRSEMNVSTLELGDSALYLCASSPAASGSYNEQFFGPGTRLTVL.

This chain connects TRBV5-1 to TRBJ2-6; 12 bases are shared with TRBD2. Germline CDR1 is SGHRS and CDR2 is YFSETQ. This CDR3 is built from 16 residues. The ends lost 6 bases at V and 4 bases at J; junction bases unmatched: 5. The CDR3 DNA is TGCGCCAGCACCCTAGCGGGGGGGCTCGGGGCCAACGTCCTGACTTTC. Its translation is CASTLAGGLGANVLTF.